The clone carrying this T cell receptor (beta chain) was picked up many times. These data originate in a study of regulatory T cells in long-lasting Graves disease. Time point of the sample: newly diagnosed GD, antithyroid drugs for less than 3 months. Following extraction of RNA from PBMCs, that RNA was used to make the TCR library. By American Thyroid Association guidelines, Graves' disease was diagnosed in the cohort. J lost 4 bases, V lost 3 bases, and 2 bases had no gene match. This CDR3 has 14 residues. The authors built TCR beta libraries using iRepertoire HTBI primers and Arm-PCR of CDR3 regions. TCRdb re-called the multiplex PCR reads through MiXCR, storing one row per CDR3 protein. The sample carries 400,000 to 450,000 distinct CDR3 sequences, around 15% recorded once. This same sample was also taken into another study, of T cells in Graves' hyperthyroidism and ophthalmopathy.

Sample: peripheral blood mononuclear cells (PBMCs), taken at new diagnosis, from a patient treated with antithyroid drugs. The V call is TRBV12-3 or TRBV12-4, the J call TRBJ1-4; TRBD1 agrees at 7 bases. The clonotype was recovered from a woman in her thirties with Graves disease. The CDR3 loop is CASSFQGGNEKLFF. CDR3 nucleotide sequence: TGTGCCAGCAGTTTCCAGGGGGGTAATGAAAAACTGTTTTTT.